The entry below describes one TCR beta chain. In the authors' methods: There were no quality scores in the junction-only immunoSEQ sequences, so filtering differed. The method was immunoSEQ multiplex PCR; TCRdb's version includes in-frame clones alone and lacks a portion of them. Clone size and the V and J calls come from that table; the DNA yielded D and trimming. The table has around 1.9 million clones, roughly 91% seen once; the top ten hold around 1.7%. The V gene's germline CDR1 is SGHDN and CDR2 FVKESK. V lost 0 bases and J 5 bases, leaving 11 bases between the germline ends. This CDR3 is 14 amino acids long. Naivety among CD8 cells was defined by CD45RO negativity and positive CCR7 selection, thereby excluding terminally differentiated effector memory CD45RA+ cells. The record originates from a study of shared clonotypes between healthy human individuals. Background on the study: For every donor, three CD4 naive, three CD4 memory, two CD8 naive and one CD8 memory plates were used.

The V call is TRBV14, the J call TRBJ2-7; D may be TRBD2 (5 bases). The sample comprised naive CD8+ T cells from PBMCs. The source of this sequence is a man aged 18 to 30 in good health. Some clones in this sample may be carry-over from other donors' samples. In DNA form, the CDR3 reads TGTGCCAGCAGCCAAGAAGGTGGAGGTGACGAGCAGTACTTC. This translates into CASSQEGGGDEQYF.